Below, 32 T cell receptor beta chains from the same sample are listed, as sequenced in a study of response to subunit inactivated influenza vaccine. One entry per CDR3 protein, called by TCRdb with MiXCR from the RT-PCR reads. The sample lists under 950,000 distinct CDR3 sequences, roughly 20% occurring once. Material: PBMCs from blood, obtained more than 4 days after vaccination. The receptors come from a man in his forties or fifties who received an inactivated influenza vaccine.

This clonotype has only a few counts. J is TRBJ1-3 and V is TRBV5-1; the D gene is possibly TRBD1 (5 bases). The CDR3 is 14 amino acids. The V gene's germline CDR1 is SGHRS and CDR2 YFSETQ. With 2 bases removed from V and 2 bases from J, the gap between germline ends came to 8 bases. The CDR3 sequence: CASSFEGAGNTIYF. The CDR3 nucleotides read TGCGCCAGCAGCTTTGAAGGGGCTGGAAACACCATATATTTT. The full variable domain, completed using reference TRBV5-1 and TRBJ1-3, is KAGVTQTPRYLIKTRGQQVTLSCSPISGHRSVSWYQQTPGQGLQFLFEYFSETQRNKGNFPGRFSGRQFSNSRSEMNVSTLELGDSALYLCASSFEGAGNTIYFGEGSWLTVV.

The chain joins TRBV3-1 to TRBJ2-7; TRBD1 is a possible D gene (5 bases). The CDR3 consists of 13 residues. Trimming cost V 0 bases and J 6 bases, with 9 bases left between them. The germline CDR1 and CDR2 sequences are LGHDT and YNNKEL (reference sequence). This CDR3 is CASSQDRRGEQYF. CDR3 sequence (DNA): TGTGCCAGCAGCCAAGATAGAAGGGGCGAGCAGTACTTC.

This chain links TRBV20-1 with TRBJ2-1; 11 nucleotides align to TRBD2. With V trimmed by 6 bases and J by 1 base, 14 bases remained unmatched. This CDR3 has 18 amino acids. Germline CDR1 and CDR2: DFQATT and SNEGSKA (reference sequence). The CDR3 is CSARGRLAGSVSYNEQFF. The CDR3 nucleotides are TGCAGTGCCAGGGGGAGACTAGCGGGATCCGTTTCCTACAATGAGCAGTTCTTC.

The rearrangement uses TRBV30 and TRBJ1-5, with D possibly matching TRBD1 (6 bases). The germline V gene encodes CDR1 GTSNPN and CDR2 SVGIG (reference sequence). This CDR3 is 13 amino acids long. Trimming removed 1 base from V and 7 bases from J, with 11 bases in between. CDR3 region: CAWSAGAGQPQHF. As DNA, the CDR3 is TGTGCCTGGAGTGCAGGGGCCGGACAGCCCCAGCATTTT.

The V and J genes are TRBV20-1 and TRBJ2-3; 7 bases align to TRBD1. There are 17 residues in the CDR3. The junction had 9 bases not matched to a gene; V was cut back by 0 bases and J by 0 bases. Germline values: CDR1 DFQATT, CDR2 SNEGSKA (reference sequence). CDR3 DNA: TGCAGTGCTAGAGATGACCGAACGACAGGGAGCACAGATACGCAGTATTTT. Residues: CSARDDRTTGSTDTQYF.

V usage is TRBV6-2 or TRBV6-3 and J usage is TRBJ1-1; tentatively, D is TRBD1 (6 bases). The CDR3 is made up of 15 amino acids. The ends were cut back, 0 bases at V and 10 bases at J, with 18 bases in the middle. Germline CDR1 is MNHEY and CDR2 is SVGEGT. The DNA for the CDR3 is TGTGCCAGCAGTTACTCGGACAGACCCCTTTCCCGAGCTTTCTTT. The encoded protein is CASSYSDRPLSRAFF.

This clonotype was seen a handful of times. The chain has TRBV4-2 and TRBJ2-3; D remains unclear. V was cut by 0 bases and J by 0 bases, with 7 bases left in between. The CDR3 is 15 amino acids. Germline values: CDR1 LGHNA, CDR2 YNFKEQ. CDR3 in amino acids: CASSQDPESTDTQYF. As DNA, the CDR3 is TGTGCCAGCAGCCAAGATCCTGAAAGCACAGATACGCAGTATTTT.

The chain has TRBV5-1 and TRBJ2-1; 14 bases map to TRBD2. This CDR3 is built from 15 residues. Germline-derived CDR1 and CDR2 are SGHRS and YFSETQ. The V segment lost 6 bases and the J segment 9 bases; nucleotides outside the gene matches: 8. The CDR3 loop is CASTLGTSGGTEQFF. In DNA form, the CDR3 reads TGCGCCAGCACCCTCGGGACTAGCGGGGGAACTGAGCAGTTCTTC.

This clonotype was observed a handful of times. V and J are TRBV15 and TRBJ2-1; D possibly corresponds to TRBD2 (7 bases). Trimming removed 5 bases at V and 4 bases at J, with 18 bases between. Germline V gene lookup returns CDR1 LNHNV and CDR2 YYDKDF (reference sequence). The CDR3 runs to 16 residues. CDR3 coding DNA: TGTGCCACCAGCGAAGGGAAGGGGGGGACATACAATGAGCAGTTCTTC. It specifies CATSEGKGGTYNEQFF. The variable domain in full, completed from reference TRBV15 and TRBJ2-1, reads DAMVIQNPRYQVTQFGKPVTLSCSQTLNHNVMYWYQQKSSQAPKLLFHYYDKDFNNEADTPDNFQSRRPNTSFCFLDIRSPGLGDTAMYLCATSEGKGGTYNEQFFGPGTRLTVL.

The V gene is TRBV20-1, the J gene TRBJ2-1; 12 bases line up with TRBD2. V gave up 1 base and J gave up 3 bases; unmatched junction bases: 7. CDR1 is DFQATT, CDR2 SNEGSKA, per germline (reference sequence). The CDR3 spans 17 residues. In nucleotides, the CDR3 is TGCAGTGCTAGAGGGGCTCTAGCGGGGGGGTTCTACAATGAGCAGTTCTTC. Translating it yields CSARGALAGGFYNEQFF.

The gene calls are TRBV10-3 and TRBJ1-5, with 8 bases fitting TRBD1. This CDR3 has 14 amino acids. The germline V gene encodes CDR1 ENHRY and CDR2 SYGVKD. The trim removed 3 bases at V and 7 bases at J, leaving 5 bases unmatched. CDR3 protein: CAISDRQGYQPQHF. In DNA form, the CDR3 reads TGTGCCATCAGTGACCGACAGGGGTACCAGCCCCAGCATTTT.

This clonotype was seen a few times. The V gene is TRBV11-2, the J gene TRBJ2-1; tentatively, D is TRBD2 (5 bases). Trimming left V 1 base short and J 2 bases short, with 12 bases between. This CDR3 has 16 amino acids. The germline gives CDR1 SGHAT, CDR2 FQNNGV. CDR3: CASSLGPEGTYNEQFF. DNA of the CDR3: TGTGCCAGCAGCTTAGGCCCCGAGGGTACCTACAATGAGCAGTTCTTC.

This clonotype was recorded a few times. The V gene is TRBV20-1, the J gene TRBJ2-1; D remains ambiguous. This CDR3 spans 12 amino acids. CDR1 DFQATT and CDR2 SNEGSKA come from the germline V gene (reference sequence). The V end was cut by 7 bases, the J end by 7 bases, with 14 bases between. CDR3 region: CSGHPARNEQFF. The CDR3 coding sequence is TGCAGTGGACATCCCGCCAGGAATGAGCAGTTCTTC.

In regard to this clonotype: Relative to the germline gene, one junction end is altered; a read error may explain this. The chain joins TRBV5-1 to TRBJ2-3, with 8 positions matching TRBD2. Germline values: CDR1 SGHRS, CDR2 YFSETQ. The CDR3 has 19 residues. CDR3 DNA sequence: TGCGTCAGCAGCTTGGAGCCCCTCGGTCGGGGGGGCACCACAGATACGCAGTATTTT. It is translated as CVSSLEPLGRGGTTDTQYF.

The chain couples TRBV2 to TRBJ2-1; 11 nucleotides agree with TRBD2. Looked up from germline, CDR1 is SNHLY and CDR2 is FYNNEI. Losses at the gene ends were 7 bases for V and 6 bases for J; bases not matched to a gene: 2. This CDR3 contains 13 residues. CDR3 in DNA: TGTGCCAGCAACGGACTAGCGGGCAATGAGCAGTTCTTC. As protein: CASNGLAGNEQFF.

This chain joins TRBV7-2 and TRBJ2-7; D call uncertain. CDR3 length: 12 amino acids. V dropped 6 bases and J dropped 0 bases, with 6 bases sitting between them. Germline-derived CDR1 and CDR2 are SGHTA and FQGNSA. The DNA for the CDR3 is TGTGCCAGCAGTATCCCCTCCTACGAGCAGTACTTC. This sequence encodes CASSIPSYEQYF.

The count of this clonotype is one. This sequence joins TRBV20-1 and TRBJ1-1; unclear D gene. Germline values: CDR1 DFQATT, CDR2 SNEGSKA (reference sequence). This CDR3 contains 16 residues. The CDR3 nucleotides are TGCTGCGCTAGAGATTCCCGGAGCCCGGCGGGAAACGAAGCTTTCTTT. Its translation: CCARDSRSPAGNEAFF.

This clonotype was picked up a small number of times. The CDR3 DNA is TGTGCCACCAGTGGGATGGACAGGGATTTTCCCTATGGCTACACCTTC. Its protein is CATSGMDRDFPYGYTF. This chain links TRBV24-1 with TRBJ1-2; 8 bases align to TRBD1. The germline CDR1 and CDR2 sequences are KGHDR and SFDVKD. The CDR3 sequence is 16 residues long. J gave up 4 bases and V 5 bases, and 11 bases lay outside the gene matches.

This CDR3 is CAISRESGTGNEQFF. The CDR3 DNA sequence: TGTGCCATCAGTCGCGAATCCGGGACAGGGAATGAGCAGTTCTTC. V gene TRBV10-3 combines with J gene TRBJ2-1, with 9 positions matching TRBD1. Germline lookup yields CDR1 ENHRY and CDR2 SYGVKD. The length of the CDR3 is 15 residues. V gave up 5 bases and J gave up 7 bases; unmatched junction bases: 9.

The rearrangement links TRBV6-1 to TRBJ2-7, with 10 bases fitting TRBD2. V was pared by 5 bases and J by 6 bases, with 7 bases of the junction left unmatched. In germline, CDR1 is MNHNS, CDR2 SASEGT. This CDR3 region has 14 residues. The CDR3 sequence is CASSKSGGAGEQYF. DNA for the CDR3: TGTGCCAGCAGTAAAAGCGGGGGGGCCGGCGAGCAGTACTTC.

CDR3 sequence reads: CASSLLGLAGGPGELFF. The CDR3 DNA reads TGCGCCAGCAGCCTCCTCGGACTAGCGGGGGGGCCCGGGGAGCTGTTTTTT. The chain has TRBV4-1 and TRBJ2-2; 15 positions agree with TRBD2. CDR1 is MGHRA, CDR2 YSYEKL, per germline. V lost 4 bases and J lost 6; bases outside the gene matches: 6. CDR3 size: 17 residues.

The chain combines TRBV4-1 with TRBJ2-7, with 7 positions matching TRBD1. V lost 1 base and J lost 3; bases outside the gene matches: 15. This CDR3 is 18 amino acids long. The germline gives CDR1 MGHRA, CDR2 YSYEKL. In nucleotides, the CDR3 is TGCGCCAGCAGCCAAGGCGGGTACCGGGACAGCGGAATCTACGAGCAGTACTTC. Protein product: CASSQGGYRDSGIYEQYF.

This clonotype was found a few times. The chain joins TRBV11-2 to TRBJ1-3; tentatively, D is TRBD1 (6 bases). The CDR3 sequence is 15 residues long. The V gene lost 5 bases and the J gene lost 3 bases, with 14 bases spanning the gap. In germline, CDR1 is SGHAT, CDR2 FQNNGV. In DNA, the CDR3 is TGTGCCAGCAGCCCCCAGGGGCTCGGTGGAAACACCATATATTTT. This sequence encodes CASSPQGLGGNTIYF.

The rearrangement links TRBV20-1 to TRBJ2-5, with TRBD1 identical over 9 bases. The CDR3 loop spans 14 amino acids. Germline V lookup: CDR1 DFQATT, CDR2 SNEGSKA (reference sequence). V gave up 2 bases and J gave up 5 bases; unmatched junction bases: 6. The chain's CDR3 is CSARRTGVLETQYF. The CDR3 DNA reads TGCAGTGCTAGAAGGACAGGGGTGTTGGAGACCCAGTACTTC.

This clonotype was counted only a few times. The rearrangement uses TRBV28 and TRBJ1-5; D is unclear. Germline V gene data show CDR1 as MDHEN and CDR2 as SYDVKM. V gave up 5 bases and J gave up 2 bases, with 10 bases separating them. This CDR3 is built from 14 residues. CDR3 nucleotide sequence: TGTGCCAGCAGTCAACGGCGTGGCAATCAGCCCCAGCATTTT. Amino acid sequence: CASSQRRGNQPQHF.

This clonotype was seen at least ten times. This chain joins TRBV25-1 and TRBJ1-1, with D possibly TRBD1 on 5 matching bases. The CDR3 is 15 residues long. Germline loops: CDR1 MGHDK, CDR2 SYGVNS. V was cut by 3 bases and J by 2 bases, with 13 bases left in between. The CDR3 DNA follows: TGTGCCAGCAGTGATTGGAAGGGGACCAACACTGAAGCTTTCTTT. Residues: CASSDWKGTNTEAFF.

This rearrangement joins TRBV15 to TRBJ2-2; TRBD1 is a possible D gene (6 bases). CDR1 is LNHNV and CDR2 is YYDKDF in the germline V gene (reference sequence). This CDR3 has 17 amino acids. The V end was cut by 0 bases, the J end by 3 bases, with 14 bases between. CDR3 in DNA: TGTGCCACCAGCAGAGATTCCGGGACACCTTACACCGGGGAGCTGTTTTTT. As protein: CATSRDSGTPYTGELFF.

This clonotype was counted between two and nine times. This chain connects TRBV5-1 to TRBJ2-5; 8 bases map to TRBD2. CDR3 length: 15 amino acids. The V segment lost 0 bases and the J segment 1 base; nucleotides outside the gene matches: 2. From germline, CDR1 is SGHRS and CDR2 YFSETQ. CDR3 bases: TGCGCCAGCAGCTTGGAACGGGGGGGCCAAGAGACCCAGTACTTC. Protein: CASSLERGGQETQYF. Drawing the rest from reference TRBV5-1 and TRBJ2-5, the complete variable domain is KAGVTQTPRYLIKTRGQQVTLSCSPISGHRSVSWYQQTPGQGLQFLFEYFSETQRNKGNFPGRFSGRQFSNSRSEMNVSTLELGDSALYLCASSLERGGQETQYFGPGTRLLVL.

The chain couples TRBV20-1 to TRBJ1-5; tentative D call: TRBD1 (6 bases). This CDR3 is built from 14 residues. Trimming took 3 bases from V and 6 from J, leaving 15 bases between them. Germline V lookup: CDR1 DFQATT, CDR2 SNEGSKA (reference sequence). The CDR3 sequence: CSASFGQRGQPQHF. As DNA, the CDR3 is TGCAGTGCTAGTTTCGGACAGCGGGGTCAGCCCCAGCATTTT.

This clonotype was seen once. The V call is TRBV2, the J call TRBJ2-1, with 13 bases fitting TRBD2. CDR1 SNHLY and CDR2 FYNNEI come from the germline V gene. This CDR3 is built from 14 residues. Trimming removed 8 bases from V and 9 bases from J; junction bases left unmatched: 7. The CDR3 here is CASPGLAGLSEQFF. The DNA of the CDR3 is TGTGCCAGCCCGGGACTAGCGGGGCTAAGTGAGCAGTTCTTC.

The chain is built from TRBV12-3 or TRBV12-4 and TRBJ2-2; tentative D call: TRBD2 (6 bases). This CDR3 has 19 amino acids. V was clipped by 11 bases and J by 5 bases, with 33 bases between them. The CDR3 loop is CACCPRGGLLDSRTGELFF. CDR3 coding DNA: TGTGCCTGCTGTCCCCGGGGAGGCCTCCTAGATTCACGGACCGGGGAGCTGTTTTTT.

This clonotype was seen repeatedly, ten times or more. The rearrangement joins TRBV20-1 to TRBJ1-5, with 8 bases aligning to TRBD1. CDR1 is DFQATT, CDR2 SNEGSKA, per germline (reference sequence). V trimming: 3 bases; J trimming: 0 bases; junction bases outside the gene matches: 1. This CDR3 comprises 14 residues. The CDR3: CSASQGASNQPQHF. The CDR3, as DNA: TGCAGTGCTAGCCAGGGGGCTAGCAATCAGCCCCAGCATTTT.